This T cell receptor (beta chain) originates from a study of blood T cell repertoires in COVID-19 (dated by TCRdb to the early 2020s). Regarding the research as a whole: Samples covering the acute and convalescent phases of COVID-19 were provided by collaborators in the United States, Italy and Spain. The prospective study material was composed of cDNA or gDNA derived from T cells, B-cell-depleted T cells, or PBMCs. Subjects who had been exposed to COVID-19, were actively infected with it, or had recovered from it provided the deeply sampled blood TCRbeta repertoires that made up the dataset. A freely available public database, intended as a resource for researchers studying the immune response to SARS-CoV-2, is where the repertoires were released. Samples were obtained from the ongoing ImmuneRACE study (first 160 participants) and from about 1,300 subjects provided by 6 global collaborators. Nearly every sample came with metadata listing a de-identified subject ID, COVID-19 status, age in years and sex. Where available, HLA class I and class II types were obtained from metadata supplied by the sample provider rather than from assay-based typing. General study outcomes and caveats: Clinical and demographic metadata were provided uncurated, with the amount varying by source and participant.

The immunoSEQ Assay, a bias-controlled multiplex PCR, was used to amplify TCRbeta CDR3 regions from genomic DNA. The paper's processing steps were these. The number of nucleated cells in each sample was estimated by amplification of reference gene primers within the assay. To quantify the absolute abundance of each unique TCRbeta CDR3 rearrangement, sequence reads were collapsed and filtered. For each sample, productive Simpson clonality was calculated as the square root of Simpson's diversity index across productive rearrangements. Here the immuneACCESS table is served through TCRdb, limited to in-frame sequences with V and J called. Missing clones are a known gap in these copies; in checked studies unresolved V genes cover under half, and the rest lacks a known reason. The V and J calls and the clone size are those of that table, but D and trimming were determined from the DNA. In this sample the table shows a few hundred thousand clones, approximately 80% of which occur a single time. The ten top clones hold more than 10% of the sample.

The collaborating institutions used their own protocols to collect whole blood in K2EDTA tubes. Collaborator samples were shipped for TCRbeta analysis as frozen whole blood, isolated PBMCs, or DNA extracted from either sample type. This clone showed up just a few times. It has no known antigen specificity. Per-nucleotide qualities are absent, and no much larger clonotype sits a single base away. This clonotype was obtained from a human donor in a cohort sampled during active COVID-19. Sequenced sample: peripheral blood.

The bases are TGCGCCAGCAGCCAAGGTACGTCGGGAGGGTTAAACACTGAAGCTTTCTTT. Its coded protein is CASSQGTSGGLNTEAFF. Recombination joined TRBV4-1 with TRBJ1-1; no D gene call is confident. V drops 1 base and J drops 2 bases, leaving 17 bases in between. The germline V gene encodes CDR1 MGHRA and CDR2 YSYEKL. The CDR3, cysteine through phenylalanine, is 17 amino acids long. Only the CDR3 DNA stays, 51 bases, in frame from base 1.